What follows are 15 T cell receptor beta chains derived from one specimen sequenced in a study of control samples from healthy donors and cancer patients. Sequencing used immunoSEQ multiplex PCR; TCRdb keeps in-frame clones, though not all of them. The sample holds 6,500 to 8,500 clones, around 82% seen once. Sequenced: PBMCs. The receptors here all came from a man between 65 and 85 years old with lung cancer.

The rearrangement links TRBV30 to TRBJ2-3; the match to TRBD2 covers 11 bases. The CDR3 has 16 residues. The germline V gene has CDR1 GTSNPN and CDR2 SVGIG (reference sequence). V was clipped by 0 bases and J by 4 bases; unmatched bases: 6. The CDR3 region has the DNA TGTGCCTGGAGTGTTAGCGGGAGGGCCACAGCAGATACGCAGTATTTT. This sequence encodes CAWSVSGRATADTQYF.

This chain joins TRBV19 and TRBJ1-5, with 8 bases identical to TRBD1. CDR3 length: 15 amino acids. Germline-derived CDR1 and CDR2 are LNHDA and SQIVND (reference sequence). V dropped 6 bases and J dropped 3; count of bases not matched to a gene: 7. The CDR3 nucleotides are TGTGCCAGTAGACATGCGGGACAGGTCAATCAGCCCCAGCATTTT. It is translated as CASRHAGQVNQPQHF.

The chain carries TRBV24-1 and TRBJ2-1; 8 bases match TRBD1. Germline CDR1 reads KGHDR; CDR2 reads SFDVKD. The CDR3 runs to 15 residues. Unmatched junction bases numbered 4, after V lost 0 bases and J lost 7 bases. CDR3 sequence: CATSDLRTGINEQFF. For the CDR3, the DNA is TGTGCCACCAGTGATTTGAGGACAGGGATTAATGAGCAGTTCTTC.

V usage is TRBV6-6 and J usage is TRBJ2-7; D is unresolved. Germline V gene lookup returns CDR1 MNHNY and CDR2 SVGAGI (reference sequence). Trimming removed 5 bases from V and 3 bases from J, with 14 bases in between. The CDR3 covers 14 residues. Here the CDR3 DNA reads TGTGCCAGCAGTGTTCCGGGTAAGGTCTACGAGCAGTACTTC. Translation: CASSVPGKVYEQYF.

This clone was detected once. CDR3 bases: TGCGCCAGCAGCCAAGATCGGCAGGGGGTGAACACCATATATTTT. Translated, it gives CASSQDRQGVNTIYF. The chain combines TRBV4-3 with TRBJ1-3; 7 bases line up with TRBD1. V shed 0 bases, J shed 7 bases, and the junction held 6 bases outside the gene matches. The CDR3 covers 15 residues. Germline V CDR1 and CDR2: LGHNA, YSLEER.

The table lists this clone with a few counts. CDR3 coding DNA: TGTGCCAGCAGCCAAGATTACCTCGCGAAGGAGGCGAAGCAGTTCTTC. Residues: CASSQDYLAKEAKQFF. V usage is TRBV3-1 (or the pseudogene TRBV3-2) and J usage is TRBJ2-1; D may be TRBD2 (5 bases). V was clipped by 0 bases and J by 11 bases, with 20 bases between them. This CDR3 comprises 16 residues. Germline V lookup: CDR1 LGHDT, CDR2 YNNKEL (reference sequence).

J is TRBJ2-2 and V is TRBV7-2, with 7 nucleotides matching TRBD2. Looked up from germline, CDR1 is SGHTA and CDR2 is FQGNSA. Trimming cost V 3 bases and J 5 bases; bases outside gene matches: 3. This CDR3 comprises 14 residues. The CDR3 protein is CASSLQAGTGELFF. The DNA for the CDR3 is TGTGCCAGCAGCTTGCAAGCGGGAACCGGGGAGCTGTTTTTT. The variable domain in full, completed from reference TRBV7-2 and TRBJ2-2, reads GAGVSQSPSNKVTEKGKDVELRCDPISGHTALYWYRQSLGQGLEFLIYFQGNSAPDKSGLPSDRFSAERTGGSVSTLTIQRTQQEDSAVYLCASSLQAGTGELFFGEGSRLTVL.

This clone turned up a few times. The CDR3 DNA reads as TGTGCCTGGAGTTACAGGGGGCTGGATGGCTACACCTTC. This codes for CAWSYRGLDGYTF. The chain couples TRBV30 to TRBJ1-2, with 9 bases lining up with TRBD1. The germline V gene encodes CDR1 GTSNPN and CDR2 SVGIG (reference sequence). CDR3 length: 13 amino acids. The V gene end was trimmed by 2 bases and the J gene end by 6 bases; junction bases not matched to a gene: 4.

The chain uses TRBV3-1 (or the pseudogene TRBV3-2) and TRBJ1-1, with a weak D call TRBD1 (5 bases). This CDR3 is 12 amino acids long. Germline V lookup: CDR1 LGHDT, CDR2 YNNKEL (reference sequence). V lost 2 bases, J lost 9 bases, and 10 bases lay in between. CDR3 nucleotides: TGTGCCAGCAGCCAAACAGGAGGGAAAGCTTTCTTT. This gives the protein CASSQTGGKAFF.

As concerns this clone: One end of the junction is discordant with germline, which a read error may explain. The genes are TRBV6-1 and TRBJ2-7, with D unresolved. Germline V CDR1 and CDR2: MNHNS, SASEGT. The CDR3 is made up of 13 amino acids. This CDR3 reads CASNERKNYEQYF. The CDR3 DNA reads TGTGCCAGCAATGAAAGAAAGAACTACGAGCAGTACTTC.

The chain has TRBV9 and TRBJ1-1; D possibly corresponds to TRBD1 (5 bases). This CDR3 has 18 residues. The V gene lost 3 bases and the J gene lost 0 bases, with 21 bases spanning the gap. Germline V CDR1 and CDR2: SGDLS, YYNGEE. For the CDR3, the DNA is TGTGCCAGCAGCGAATTAGAGTTCGTCCGGGGGGTGAACACTGAAGCTTTCTTT. Encoded protein: CASSELEFVRGVNTEAFF. The variable domain in full, completed from reference TRBV9 and TRBJ1-1, reads DSGVTQTPKHLITATGQRVTLRCSPRSGDLSVYWYQQSLDQGLQFLIQYYNGEERAKGNILERFSAQQFPDLHSELNLSSLELGDSALYFCASSELEFVRGVNTEAFFGQGTRLTVV.

DNA for the CDR3: TGTGCCAGCATCCAGGGACAGGGGGCTGGAAACACCATATATTTT. Encoded protein: CASIQGQGAGNTIYF. V gene TRBV3-1 (or the pseudogene TRBV3-2) combines with J gene TRBJ1-3; 11 bases are shared with TRBD1. This CDR3 has 15 amino acids. With V trimmed by 7 bases and J by 2 bases, 4 bases remained unmatched. Germline V gene lookup returns CDR1 LGHDT and CDR2 YNNKEL (reference sequence).

The chain employs TRBV28 and TRBJ2-7; D might be TRBD1 (7 bases). The CDR3 covers 14 residues. The V and J ends lost 4 bases and 4 bases respectively, with 14 bases between them. From germline, CDR1 is MDHEN and CDR2 SYDVKM. Here the CDR3 DNA reads TGTGCCAGCAGTTCTAGCAGGGGGAGGTACGAGCAGTACTTC. This gives the protein CASSSSRGRYEQYF. The whole variable domain, remainder taken from reference TRBV28 and TRBJ2-7, is DVKVTQSSRYLVKRTGEKVFLECVQDMDHENMFWYRQDPGLGLRLIYFSYDVKMKEKGDIPEGYSVSREKKERFSLILESASTNQTSMYLCASSSSRGRYEQYFGPGTRLTVT.

J is TRBJ1-1 and V is TRBV28; D gene unclear. The V end was cut by 6 bases, the J end by 6 bases, with 14 bases between. CDR1 is MDHEN and CDR2 is SYDVKM in the germline V gene. The CDR3 spans 13 residues. CDR3 protein: CASRQPTPAEAFF. DNA for the CDR3: TGTGCCAGCAGGCAACCTACCCCCGCTGAAGCTTTCTTT.

This chain connects TRBV6-1 to TRBJ2-2; TRBD2 matches 13 bases. This CDR3 has 16 amino acids. Germline lookup yields CDR1 MNHNS and CDR2 SASEGT. V gave up 4 bases and J gave up 7 bases; unmatched junction bases: 6. CDR3 residues: CASSVGLAGAYGELFF. The CDR3 DNA is TGTGCCAGCAGTGTTGGACTAGCGGGAGCTTACGGGGAGCTGTTTTTT.